This T cell receptor (beta chain) appears in the sequencing data of a study of T cells after posttransplantation cyclophosphamide. Clones were sequenced by immunoSEQ multiplex PCR, and TCRdb holds only the in-frame ones, with some missing. In the table there are some 21,000 clones, roughly 98% of which are singletons. The naive gate required viable CD3+CD4+ or CD3+CD8+ cells with CCR7+CD45RA+CD45RO-CD95-CD27+CD28+ phenotype. Whole-study findings and limits: Later post-transplant blood repertoires were often dominated by donor CD8+ memory clones.

Details on this clone: The antigen is unknown.

This clonotype was obtained from a man aged 40-49 years in good health, CMV-negative, and a related stem cell transplant donor. Sequenced input: naive CD8+ T cells sorted from PBMCs.

The DNA of the CDR3 is TGTGCCAGCAGTCTACAGGGGGAGGGTGAAGCTTTCTTT. It codes for CASSLQGEGEAFF. The gene calls are TRBV6-4 and TRBJ1-1; TRBD1 aligns across 8 bases. The germline CDR1 and CDR2 sequences are MRHNA and SNTAGT. The CDR3 covers 13 residues. After removal of 5 bases from V and 7 bases from J, the junction contained 6 bases not matched to a gene.